The rows below give T cell receptor beta chains drawn from one sample of a study of shared clonotypes between healthy human individuals. Generated by immunoSEQ multiplex PCR, the TCRdb table keeps only in-frame clones and is missing some. The table includes a few million clones, over 90% detected once. The sequencing input was naive CD4+ T cells from PBMCs. The receptors come from a young man in good health. Some clones in this sample may be carry-over from other donors' samples. The CDR3 runs from the conserved cysteine through the conserved F or W. The order of the fields is D gene, clone size, J gene, V gene, CDR3 protein, CDR3 DNA. A D gene is named only where the DNA matches it firmly. A clone size is listed for some rows: how often the clone was seen (once, few, many), or a class if it is expanded.

>-|-|TRBJ2-7|TRBV7-9
CASSLGGRSYEQYF
TGTGCCAGCAGCTTAGGCGGACGATCCTACGAGCAGTACTTC
>-|-|TRBJ1-4|TRBV11-2
CASSLTTNEKLFF
TGTGCCAGCAGCTTGACAACTAATGAAAAACTGTTTTTT
>TRBD2|-|TRBJ2-5|TRBV5-1
CASMLGVRGQETQYF
TGCGCCAGCATGTTGGGGGTGCGGGGGCAAGAGACCCAGTACTTC
>-|-|TRBJ1-5|TRBV18
CASSPPGRGPQHF
TGTGCCAGCTCACCACCCGGCAGGGGCCCCCAGCATTTT
>TRBD1|-|TRBJ2-4|TRBV28
CASSRQGTTKNIQYF
TGTGCCAGCAGCCGACAGGGTACCACCAAAAACATTCAGTACTTC
>-|-|TRBJ1-1|TRBV7-2
CASSFRLNTEAFF
TGTGCCAGCAGCTTTCGTTTGAACACTGAAGCTTTCTTT
>-|once|TRBJ2-3|TRBV4-1
CASSQVGAASSTDTQYF
TGCGCCAGCAGCCAAGTAGGGGCAGCCTCTAGCACAGATACGCAGTATTTT
>-|-|TRBJ1-6|TRBV6-6
CASTEGGLDNSPLHF
TGTGCCAGCACCGAAGGTGGGCTGGATAATTCACCCCTCCACTTT
>-|few|TRBJ1-5|TRBV30
CAWSSGRAQPQHF
TGTGCCTGGAGTTCGGGCAGGGCGCAGCCCCAGCATTTT
>TRBD2|-|TRBJ2-5|TRBV5-4
CASSLGLAGQETQYF
TGTGCCAGCAGCTTGGGACTAGCGGGACAAGAGACCCAGTACTTC
>-|-|TRBJ2-1|TRBV7-6
CASSQTGYNEQFF
TGTGCCAGCAGCCAGACCGGTTACAATGAGCAGTTCTTC
>-|-|TRBJ1-1|TRBV6-1
CASTVPADRAFF
TGTGCCAGCACAGTTCCTGCGGACAGAGCTTTCTTT
>TRBD1|-|TRBJ1-1|TRBV6-1
CASLTGLNTEAFF
TGTGCCAGCTTGACAGGGCTGAACACTGAAGCTTTCTTT
>-|-|TRBJ2-7|TRBV7-2
CASSQQGYEQYF
TGTGCCAGCAGTCAACAGGGATACGAGCAGTACTTC
>TRBD2|-|TRBJ2-1|TRBV5-1
CASSAGLAGGYNEQFF
TGCGCCAGCAGCGCGGGACTAGCGGGAGGCTACAATGAGCAGTTCTTC
>TRBD2|-|TRBJ2-2|TRBV7-6
CASGTSLDNTGELFF
TGTGCCAGCGGGACTAGCTTAGACAACACCGGGGAGCTGTTTTTT
>TRBD1|-|TRBJ2-2|TRBV5-1
CASSLGTGSAGELFF
TGCGCCAGCAGCTTAGGGACAGGGAGCGCCGGGGAGCTGTTTTTT
>-|-|TRBJ2-5|TRBV5-1
CASSLAGTREETQYF
TGCGCCAGCAGCTTGGCCGGGACAAGAGAGGAGACCCAGTACTTC
>-|-|TRBJ1-5|TRBV30
CAWSGQNQPQHF
TGTGCCTGGAGTGGACAGAATCAGCCCCAGCATTTT
>-|-|TRBJ2-2|TRBV27
CASSLWGIPGRNTGELFF
TGTGCCAGCAGTTTATGGGGTATCCCGGGGAGGAACACCGGGGAGCTGTTTTTT
>TRBD1|-|TRBJ1-5|TRBV11-2
CASSPGQLGQPQHF
TGTGCCAGCAGCCCGGGACAGTTGGGACAGCCCCAGCATTTT
>-|-|TRBJ2-7|TRBV7-8
CASSVTVYEQYF
TGTGCCAGCAGCGTGACAGTATACGAGCAGTACTTC
>-|-|TRBJ2-7|TRBV27
CASSLSAAGSWYEQYF
TGTGCCAGCAGTTTATCTGCGGCAGGGTCGTGGTACGAGCAGTACTTC
>-|-|TRBJ1-3|TRBV10-1
CASSVLLRAAGNTIYF
TGCGCCAGCAGTGTCCTTCTCAGGGCCGCTGGAAACACCATATATTTT
>TRBD2|-|TRBJ2-2|TRBV7-3
CASSPTEGGTGELFF
TGTGCCAGCAGCCCAACAGAGGGAGGGACCGGGGAGCTGTTTTTT
>-|-|TRBJ2-1|TRBV12-5
CASGLTMGPDEQFF
TGTGCTAGTGGTCTAACGATGGGGCCGGATGAGCAGTTCTTC
>-|-|TRBJ1-2|TRBV6-4
CASSETYTGLGYGYTF
TGTGCCAGCAGTGAGACTTACACCGGCCTTGGCTATGGCTACACCTTC
>TRBD2|-|TRBJ2-3|TRBV4-1
CASSQSRGGSADTQYF
TGCGCCAGCAGCCAATCTCGCGGCGGGAGCGCAGATACGCAGTATTTT
>-|-|TRBJ2-2|TRBV18
CASSPTVLTNTGELFF
TGTGCCAGCTCACCAACTGTCCTCACCAACACCGGGGAGCTGTTTTTT
>-|few|TRBJ1-1|TRBV18
CASSPQAGNTEAFF
TGTGCCAGCTCACCACAGGCTGGGAACACTGAAGCTTTCTTT
>-|-|TRBJ1-2|TRBV6-1
CASSEGQSYGYTF
TGTGCCAGCAGTGAAGGACAGAGCTATGGCTACACCTTC
>-|-|TRBJ1-1|TRBV7-9
CASTLGRGGTEAFF
TGTGCCAGCACCCTGGGGAGGGGCGGGACTGAAGCTTTCTTT
>-|once|TRBJ1-1|TRBV5-6
CASSLFDMNTEAFF
TGTGCCAGCAGCTTGTTCGACATGAACACTGAAGCTTTCTTT
>TRBD2|-|TRBJ2-7|TRBV4-2
CASSQNQAGGYYEQYF
TGTGCCAGCAGCCAGAACCAAGCGGGAGGATACTACGAGCAGTACTTC
>TRBD1|-|TRBJ2-5|TRBV7-3
CASSLGQGWYQETQYF
TGTGCCAGCAGCCTTGGACAGGGGTGGTACCAAGAGACCCAGTACTTC
>TRBD1|-|TRBJ1-5|TRBV12-5
CASGLAYRDRDQPQHF
TGTGCTAGTGGTTTGGCTTACCGGGACAGGGATCAGCCCCAGCATTTT
>TRBD1|-|TRBJ1-1|TRBV28
CASTGGMNTEAFF
TGTGCCAGCACAGGGGGAATGAACACTGAAGCTTTCTTT
>-|-|TRBJ2-7|TRBV28
CASSLVEQGLDEQYF
TGTGCCAGCAGTTTGGTTGAACAGGGTCTGGACGAGCAGTACTTC
>-|-|TRBJ2-1|TRBV10-1
CASKCGIGNEQFF
TGCGCCAGCAAATGTGGGATTGGTAATGAGCAGTTCTTC
>TRBD1|-|TRBJ2-7|TRBV5-1
CASSPRTGISEQYF
TGCGCCAGCAGCCCCCGGACAGGGATCAGCGAGCAGTACTTC
>TRBD2|-|TRBJ2-1|TRBV27
CASSLWGGGQSYNEQFF
TGTGCCAGCAGTTTATGGGGGGGAGGCCAATCCTACAATGAGCAGTTCTTC
>-|-|TRBJ1-4|TRBV28
CASSSTSSSGVGEKLFF
TGTGCCAGCAGCTCAACGTCATCCTCAGGGGTTGGGGAAAAACTGTTTTTT
>TRBD1|once|TRBJ2-1|TRBV6-4
CASSADRGRNEQFF
TGTGCCAGCAGTGCGGACAGGGGGAGAAATGAGCAGTTCTTC
>TRBD2|-|TRBJ2-1|TRBV7-9
CASSSYVTSGRPEQFF
TGTGCCAGCAGCTCCTATGTGACTAGCGGGAGGCCTGAGCAGTTCTTC
>-|-|TRBJ2-1|TRBV7-9
CASSLAGALAGNEQFF
TGTGCCAGCAGCTTAGCGGGGGCTTTGGCGGGGAATGAGCAGTTCTTC
>-|-|TRBJ2-1|TRBV11-2
CASSTVLRDEQFF
TGTGCCAGCAGCACCGTTTTGCGGGATGAGCAGTTCTTC
>-|-|TRBJ2-7|TRBV7-2
CASSFSGGEFYEQYF
TGTGCCAGCAGCTTTAGCGGAGGGGAGTTCTACGAGCAGTACTTC
>-|few|TRBJ1-1|TRBV30
CAWSDRGRNTEAFF
TGTGCCTGGAGTGACCGAGGCAGGAACACTGAAGCTTTCTTT
>-|-|TRBJ1-1|TRBV7-9
CASSVITEAFF
TGTGCCAGCAGCGTAATCACTGAAGCTTTCTTT
>TRBD2|-|TRBJ2-1|TRBV15
CATSREAGAYNEQFF
TGTGCCACCAGCAGAGAGGCGGGAGCCTACAATGAGCAGTTCTTC
>-|-|TRBJ2-1|TRBV5-4
CASSAGGRERGEQFF
TGTGCCAGCAGCGCCGGGGGGCGGGAGAGGGGAGAGCAGTTCTTC